This TCR beta chain stems from a study of response to subunit inactivated influenza vaccine. V lost 1 base to trimming and J lost 9 bases; unmatched junction nucleotides: 12. The germline CDR1 and CDR2 sequences are GTSNPN and SVGIG (reference sequence). The length of the CDR3 is 16 residues. This clonotype was observed a few times. TCRdb re-derived calls from the RT-PCR reads in MiXCR, one entry per CDR3 protein. The sample yields fewer than 600,000 distinct CDR3 sequences, approximately 7.8% seen once. This TCR came from a man aged 45 to 70 who received an inactivated influenza vaccine. The rearrangement joins TRBV30 to TRBJ2-1, with TRBD2 identical over 10 bases. Sequenced here: PBMCs from blood, sampled less than 30 months after vaccination. This CDR3 is CAWSGLNSGRYLEQFF. The CDR3 DNA is TGTGCCTGGAGTGGTCTAAATAGCGGGAGGTACCTTGAGCAGTTCTTC.